A single sample is the source of the 25 T cell receptor beta chains below, sequenced in a study of metastatic and nonmetastatic thyroid tumors. Patients had received no treatment of any kind before thyroid surgery. TCRdb re-clonotyped the PCR reads via MiXCR. This table has 30,000 to 45,000 clones, roughly 28% appearing once. Sequenced input: blood. All receptors come from a male donor with papillary thyroid cancer or a benign thyroid nodule (not recorded which). Some clones in this sample may be carry-over from other donors' samples.

V usage is TRBV12-3 or TRBV12-4 and J usage is TRBJ1-2, with a weak D call TRBD1 (5 bases). The V gene lost 3 bases and the J gene lost 7 bases, with 12 bases spanning the gap. The CDR3 sequence is 13 residues long. CDR3 bases: TGTGCCAGCAGTTTGAGAGGGGCGGTTGGCTACACCTTC. Translating gives CASSLRGAVGYTF.

The chain links TRBV6-1 to TRBJ2-7, with D perhaps matching TRBD2 (6 bases). CDR1 and CDR2 from the germline V gene are MNHNS and SASEGT. CDR3 length equals 13 residues. V dropped 3 bases and J dropped 8 bases, with 14 bases sitting between them. Here the CDR3 DNA reads TGTGCCAGCAGTGACCGCGGGGCCGTCCAGCAGTACTTC. This sequence encodes CASSDRGAVQQYF.

The chain is built from TRBV20-1 and TRBJ1-5, with TRBD1 as a possible D gene (5 bases). With 1 base removed from V and 6 bases from J, the gap between germline ends came to 13 bases. CDR3 length: 14 amino acids. Germline assignment: CDR1 DFQATT and CDR2 SNEGSKA (reference sequence). The chain's CDR3 is CSARGGTGTQPQHF. CDR3 in DNA: TGCAGTGCTAGAGGGGGTACAGGCACTCAGCCCCAGCATTTT.

There are a few counts of this clone. CDR3 DNA: TGTGCCAGCAGTGAAATCCCCTCTGGAAACACCATATATTTT. This codes for CASSEIPSGNTIYF. The genes are TRBV6-1 and TRBJ1-3; D not certain. The germline CDR1 and CDR2 sequences are MNHNS and SASEGT. The CDR3 runs to 14 residues. V was clipped by 2 bases and J by 0 bases, with 5 bases between them.

V is TRBV9 and J is TRBJ2-3; D is uncertain. The V and J ends lost 0 bases and 0 bases respectively, with 17 bases between them. Germline V CDR1 and CDR2: SGDLS, YYNGEE. The CDR3 length is 18 residues. The CDR3 here is CASSVVGDGSSSTDTQYF. The CDR3 nucleotides read TGTGCCAGCAGCGTAGTCGGTGACGGATCTTCTAGCACAGATACGCAGTATTTT.

The genes are TRBV9 and TRBJ1-2; the D gene is possibly TRBD1 (5 bases). The CDR3 contains 15 residues. The V end was cut by 3 bases, the J end by 5 bases, with 17 bases between. The germline gives CDR1 SGDLS, CDR2 YYNGEE. CDR3: CASSAGQGRAYGYTF. For the CDR3, the DNA is TGTGCCAGCAGCGCAGGGCAGGGCCGGGCTTATGGCTACACCTTC.

The rearrangement uses TRBV10-3 and TRBJ1-6; D is possibly TRBD1 (5 bases). Germline CDR1 is ENHRY and CDR2 is SYGVKD. The CDR3 is 15 residues long. With 4 bases removed from V and 3 bases from J, the gap between germline ends came to 10 bases. The CDR3 loop reads CAISGGSVYNSPLHF. CDR3 nucleotides: TGTGCCATCAGTGGGGGCTCAGTCTATAATTCACCCCTCCACTTT.

This clone was seen many times. The chain links TRBV7-2 to TRBJ2-1; D gene uncertain. V was clipped by 2 bases and J by 7 bases, with 9 bases between them. CDR1 is SGHTA and CDR2 is FQGNSA in the germline V gene. The CDR3 runs to 13 residues. CDR3 protein: CASSLSFGNEQFF. Here the CDR3 DNA reads TGTGCCAGCAGCTTATCCTTTGGTAATGAGCAGTTCTTC.

In regard to this clone: The sample holds other DNA sequences that translate to the same CDR3. This chain links TRBV29-1 with TRBJ1-2; D is uncertain. Germline values: CDR1 SQVTM, CDR2 ANQGSEA. Trimming stripped 4 bases from V and 8 bases from J, with 8 bases between. This CDR3 contains 10 residues. The CDR3 loop reads CSVVTGGYTF. The CDR3 DNA reads as TGCAGCGTTGTCACTGGCGGCTACACCTTC. Combining the CDR3 with reference TRBV29-1 and TRBJ1-2 gives the whole variable domain SAVISQKPSRDICQRGTSLTIQCQVDSQVTMMFWYRQQPGQSLTLIATANQGSEATYESGFVIDKFPISRPNLTFSTLTVSNMSPEDSSIYLCSVVTGGYTFGSGTRLTVV.

This chain connects TRBV5-1 to TRBJ2-1, with 12 bases lining up with TRBD2. Trimming at V came to 1 base and at J to 7 bases, leaving 0 bases not matched to a gene. This CDR3 has 14 amino acids. The germline V gene has CDR1 SGHRS and CDR2 YFSETQ. DNA for the CDR3: TGCGCCAGCAGCTTGACTAGCGGGGGGAATGAGCAGTTCTTC. It specifies CASSLTSGGNEQFF.

This clone was detected ten times or more. The gene calls are TRBV3-1 and TRBJ2-7; the D call may be TRBD1 or TRBD2 (5 bases each). The CDR3 contains 14 residues. Per the germline V gene, CDR1 is LGHDT and CDR2 is YNNKEL (reference sequence). Trimming took 6 bases from V and 5 from J, leaving 17 bases between them. The CDR3 DNA is TGTGCCAGCAGTCAGCAGACAGTTAGCGACGAGCAGTACTTC. Translation gives CASSQQTVSDEQYF.

This clone is judged medium-sized. The V and J genes are TRBV11-2 and TRBJ1-5; the D gene is possibly TRBD1 (6 bases). This CDR3 is built from 13 residues. In germline, CDR1 is SGHAT, CDR2 FQNNGV. V was trimmed by 0 bases and J by 15 bases, leaving 15 bases between them. For the CDR3, the DNA is TGTGCCAGCAGCTTAGAGAGGACAGAAATCCTGCATTTT. It encodes CASSLERTEILHF.

By share, this clone ranks as medium-sized. The rearrangement joins TRBV27 to TRBJ2-7; 7 nucleotides match TRBD1. V was pared by 6 bases and J by 4 bases, with 9 bases of the junction left unmatched. Germline CDR1 is MNHEY and CDR2 is SMNVEV (reference sequence). CDR3 size: 14 residues. The CDR3 DNA follows: TGTGCCAGCAGAATGACAGGGAAACTTTACGAGCAGTACTTC. This codes for CASRMTGKLYEQYF.

This clone was found many times. The chain has TRBV7-9 and TRBJ1-5; a weak D match, TRBD1 (5 bases). Between the trimmed V and J ends, which lost 4 bases and 1 base, there was a span of 8 bases. Germline loops: CDR1 SEHNR, CDR2 FQNEAQ (reference sequence). This CDR3 comprises 14 residues. CDR3 amino acids: CASSSAGSNQPQHF. In DNA form, the CDR3 reads TGTGCCAGCAGCTCGGCAGGGAGCAATCAGCCCCAGCATTTT.

V is TRBV6-1 and J is TRBJ1-1; a weak D match, TRBD1 (6 bases). Germline V gives CDR1 MNHNS, CDR2 SASEGT. Trimming cost V 8 bases and J 5 bases, with 18 bases left between them. This CDR3 has 14 amino acids. The CDR3 protein is CASYRGTLSTEAFF. In DNA form, the CDR3 reads TGTGCCAGCTACCGCGGGACATTGAGTACTGAAGCTTTCTTT.

The table lists this clone with many counts. V is TRBV20-1 and J is TRBJ1-4; D is undetermined. Germline CDR1 reads DFQATT; CDR2 reads SNEGSKA (reference sequence). The CDR3 consists of 14 residues. Between the trimmed V and J ends, which lost 5 bases and 0 bases, there was a span of 10 bases. CDR3 amino acids: CSAPKGPTNEKLFF. The CDR3 nucleotides are TGCAGTGCTCCCAAGGGCCCAACTAATGAAAAACTGTTTTTT.

This clone was detected many times. V is TRBV10-3 and J is TRBJ2-1, with 12 positions matching TRBD2. The junction had 2 bases not matched to a gene; V was cut back by 6 bases and J by 2 bases. This CDR3 has 15 residues. Germline V CDR1 and CDR2: ENHRY, SYGVKD. The CDR3 coding sequence is TGTGCCATCAGAGGACTAGCGGGACCCTACAATGAGCAGTTCTTC. Translation: CAIRGLAGPYNEQFF.

This clone appeared a few times. The V gene is TRBV6-4, the J gene TRBJ2-1; 9 positions match TRBD2. From germline, CDR1 is MRHNA and CDR2 SNTAGT. CDR3 length: 16 residues. V was pared by 5 bases and J by 4 bases, with 9 bases of the junction left unmatched. This chain's CDR3 is CASSHLAGAGYNEQFF. In DNA form, the CDR3 reads TGTGCCAGCAGTCATTTAGCGGGAGCGGGTTACAATGAGCAGTTCTTC.

This sequence joins TRBV20-1 and TRBJ2-7; D perhaps matches TRBD1 (5 bases). Germline assignment: CDR1 DFQATT and CDR2 SNEGSKA (reference sequence). The CDR3 runs 15 residues. Trimming stripped 0 bases from V and 1 base from J, with 13 bases between. CDR3 bases: TGCAGTGCTAGAGATCTTAGGACACCGTCCTACGAGCAGTACTTC. It yields the protein CSARDLRTPSYEQYF.

This clone was recorded many times. V is TRBV18 and J is TRBJ2-5, with TRBD2 matching 8 bases. V shed 5 bases and J 1 base; nucleotides not matched to a gene: 3. The CDR3 contains 14 residues. Germline CDR1 reads KGHSH; CDR2 reads LQKENI. The CDR3 region has the DNA TGTGCCAGCTCAACACTAGCGGTCCAAGAGACCCAGTACTTC. Protein product: CASSTLAVQETQYF. Drawing the rest from reference TRBV18 and TRBJ2-5, the complete variable domain is NAGVMQNPRHLVRRRGQEARLRCSPMKGHSHVYWYRQLPEEGLKFMVYLQKENIIDESGMPKERFSAEFPKEGPSILRIQQVVRGDSAAYFCASSTLAVQETQYFGPGTRLLVL.

This clone has just a few counts. The chain has TRBV28 and TRBJ2-2; D is uncertain. The ends were cut back, 7 bases at V and 0 bases at J, with 6 bases in the middle. The germline V gene has CDR1 MDHEN and CDR2 SYDVKM. The CDR3 totals 13 residues. CDR3 in amino acids: CASITANTGELFF. The CDR3 DNA reads as TGTGCCAGCATTACAGCGAACACCGGGGAGCTGTTTTTT. Full variable domain (outside the CDR3, taken from reference TRBV28 and TRBJ2-2): DVKVTQSSRYLVKRTGEKVFLECVQDMDHENMFWYRQDPGLGLRLIYFSYDVKMKEKGDIPEGYSVSREKKERFSLILESASTNQTSMYLCASITANTGELFFGEGSRLTVL.

This clone was counted at least ten times. An end of the junction differs from the germline gene, which may be a read error. The sample has other DNA sequences that encode this CDR3 too. The rearrangement joins TRBV5-4 to TRBJ2-7; no firm D call. Germline V gene data show CDR1 as SGHNT and CDR2 as YYREEE (reference sequence). The CDR3 runs to 13 residues. DNA for the CDR3: TGTGCCAGCAGCTTGGGGAAGACCTACAAGCAGTACTTC. The encoded protein is CASSLGKTYKQYF.

The J gene is TRBJ2-7, the V gene TRBV20-1; 7 nucleotides match TRBD2. Unmatched junction bases numbered 9, after V lost 4 bases and J lost 3 bases. Per germline, CDR1 DFQATT and CDR2 SNEGSKA (reference sequence). The CDR3 is made up of 14 amino acids. CDR3 DNA sequence: TGCAGTGCTAACCCACGGGACTACCTCTACGAGCAGTACTTC. It is translated as CSANPRDYLYEQYF.

This clone appeared a few times. A read error may explain this, as a much larger clone is one base away. The sample contains more than one DNA sequence encoding this CDR3. V and J are TRBV27 and TRBJ2-1; D possibly corresponds to TRBD1 (5 bases). Germline V lookup: CDR1 MNHEY, CDR2 SMNVEV (reference sequence). The CDR3 length is 16 residues. The CDR3 sequence: CVSSLGVATTYNEQFF. The CDR3 DNA reads TGTGTCAGCAGTTTAGGGGTAGCTACCACCTACAATGAGCAGTTCTTC.

The V gene is TRBV5-1, the J gene TRBJ2-1; perhaps TRBD1 as D (6 bases). Germline loops: CDR1 SGHRS, CDR2 YFSETQ. The CDR3 totals 13 residues. V lost 1 base, J lost 9 bases, and 11 bases lay in between. Here the CDR3 reads CASSLHREGEQFF. In nucleotides, the CDR3 is TGCGCCAGCAGCTTGCACAGGGAAGGTGAGCAGTTCTTC.